These 18 T cell receptor beta chains originate from one sample sequenced in a study of shared clonotypes between healthy human individuals. Sequenced by immunoSEQ multiplex PCR; TCRdb stores in-frame clones only, minus some. The sample contains around 330,000 clones, about 74% of which appear only once. Source material: memory CD4+ T cells sorted from blood. Subset described: CD45RA-negative fraction. All receptors come from a man younger than 45 in good health.

The chain couples TRBV29-1 to TRBJ2-1; 10 bases align to TRBD2. This CDR3 region has 13 residues. CDR1 is SQVTM and CDR2 is ANQGSEA in the germline V gene. V dropped 2 bases and J dropped 10; count of bases not matched to a gene: 5. The CDR3 nucleotides read TGCAGCGTTGAATCTAGCGGGAGAGGAGAGCAGTTCTTC. Translating it yields CSVESSGRGEQFF.

In this sample, this clone turned up a few times. The chain employs TRBV19 and TRBJ2-7, with D possibly matching TRBD2 (5 bases). The CDR3 is made up of 17 amino acids. Trimming shortened V by 4 bases and J by 0 bases, and 19 bases separated the two germline ends. Germline assignment: CDR1 LNHDA and CDR2 SQIVND (reference sequence). CDR3 loop: CASSTPFRGVTSYEQYF. CDR3 nucleotide sequence: TGTGCCAGTAGTACCCCGTTTCGGGGTGTTACCTCCTACGAGCAGTACTTC.

The J gene is TRBJ2-1, the V gene TRBV6-6, with no clear D. The CDR3 is 14 amino acids. Trimming removed 6 bases at V and 8 bases at J, with 17 bases between. The V gene's germline CDR1 is MNHNY and CDR2 SVGAGI (reference sequence). CDR3 amino acids: CASRPPTDGHEQFF. Here the CDR3 DNA reads TGTGCCAGCAGACCCCCGACTGATGGACATGAGCAGTTCTTC.

Comments on this clone: Other DNA sequences in this specimen translate into the identical CDR3. The chain recombines TRBV7-9 with TRBJ2-2; 8 positions match TRBD1. This CDR3 is built from 15 residues. Germline values: CDR1 SEHNR, CDR2 FQNEAQ (reference sequence). Trimming removed 2 bases from V and 3 bases from J; junction bases left unmatched: 2. The CDR3 DNA sequence: TGTGCCAGCAGCTTAACGGGACAGGACACCGGGGAGCTGTTTTTT. Translation: CASSLTGQDTGELFF.

This sequence joins TRBV10-1 and TRBJ2-3; no definite D call. V gave up 6 bases and J gave up 0 bases, with 7 bases separating them. Germline V lookup: CDR1 WNHNN, CDR2 SYGVQD (reference sequence). The CDR3 has 13 residues. The CDR3 is CASRAGSTDTQYF. CDR3 nucleotides: TGCGCCAGCAGGGCAGGTAGCACAGATACGCAGTATTTT.

This chain connects TRBV28 to TRBJ1-2, with D perhaps TRBD1 (5 bases). The ends were cut back, 4 bases at V and 8 bases at J, with 11 bases in the middle. CDR1 and CDR2 (germline): MDHEN, SYDVKM. The CDR3 has 12 amino acids. The CDR3 bases are TGTGCCAGCAGTTCGGGGCCGAGAGGCTACACCTTC. This gives the protein CASSSGPRGYTF.

V is TRBV25-1 and J is TRBJ1-1, with 8 positions matching TRBD1. The J segment lost 3 bases and the V segment lost 6 bases, leaving 9 bases of the junction unmatched. CDR1 is MGHDK and CDR2 is SYGVNS in the germline V gene. This CDR3 has 15 amino acids. CDR3 nucleotides: TGTGCCAGCAGGGGGGGGACAGGTTGGTACACTGAAGCTTTCTTT. Residues: CASRGGTGWYTEAFF.

The rearrangement joins TRBV2 to TRBJ2-2; D gene ambiguous. This CDR3 has 15 amino acids. V lost 7 bases to trimming and J lost 0 bases, with 12 bases between them. Germline V lookup: CDR1 SNHLY, CDR2 FYNNEI. CDR3 loop: CASIIGISNTGELFF. In DNA, the CDR3 is TGTGCCAGCATTATCGGCATCTCGAACACCGGGGAGCTGTTTTTT.

This clone came up a few times. V and J are TRBV27 and TRBJ2-1; a weak D match, TRBD2 (6 bases). V was cut by 3 bases and J by 0 bases, with 12 bases left in between. Germline loops: CDR1 MNHEY, CDR2 SMNVEV (reference sequence). The CDR3 consists of 16 residues. The CDR3 protein is CASSFLAAYSYNEQFF. Written as DNA, the CDR3 is TGTGCCAGCAGTTTTTTAGCGGCCTACTCCTACAATGAGCAGTTCTTC.

The genes are TRBV2 and TRBJ2-7; no firm D call. The CDR3 loop spans 13 amino acids. Trimming stripped 6 bases from V and 4 bases from J, with 13 bases between. Germline V gene data show CDR1 as SNHLY and CDR2 as FYNNEI. The CDR3 protein is CASRWTNLYEQYF. In DNA, the CDR3 is TGTGCCAGCAGGTGGACGAATTTGTACGAGCAGTACTTC.

The CDR3 loop reads CASSWGTDSNEQYF. As DNA, the CDR3 is TGTGCCAGCAGTTGGGGGACCGATTCGAACGAGCAGTACTTC. V and J are TRBV6-5 and TRBJ2-7; D is tentatively TRBD1 or TRBD2 (5 bases each). CDR3 length equals 14 residues. The V end was cut by 4 bases, the J end by 5 bases, with 15 bases between. Per germline, CDR1 MNHEY and CDR2 SVGAGI.

The chain employs TRBV7-3 and TRBJ2-1; 7 bases line up with TRBD1. V gave up 2 bases and J gave up 5 bases; unmatched junction bases: 3. Germline V gene data show CDR1 as SGHTA and CDR2 as FQGTGA. This CDR3 has 14 residues. The CDR3 sequence: CASSLQTGNNEQFF. For the CDR3, the DNA is TGTGCCAGCAGCTTACAGACAGGGAACAATGAGCAGTTCTTC. The variable domain in full, completed from reference TRBV7-3 and TRBJ2-1, reads GAGVSQTPSNKVTEKGKYVELRCDPISGHTALYWYRQSLGQGPEFLIYFQGTGAADDSGLPNDRFFAVRPEGSVSTLKIQRTERGDSAVYLCASSLQTGNNEQFFGPGTRLTVL.

The chain recombines TRBV18 with TRBJ2-1; 10 nucleotides align to TRBD2. Trimming at V came to 1 base and at J to 7 bases, leaving 10 bases not matched to a gene. Germline V gene sequence: CDR1 KGHSH, CDR2 LQKENI. The CDR3 length is 17 residues. CDR3 in DNA: TGTGCCAGCTCACCACAACTAGCGGGAACTTCTTTAAATGAGCAGTTCTTC. It translates to CASSPQLAGTSLNEQFF.

The V call is TRBV5-6, the J call TRBJ2-5, with D unresolved. Trimming removed 3 bases at V and 0 bases at J, with 3 bases between. The CDR3 spans 12 residues. The germline V gene encodes CDR1 SGHDT and CDR2 YYEEEE. Here the CDR3 reads CASSWNQETQYF. CDR3 DNA: TGTGCCAGCAGCTGGAACCAAGAGACCCAGTACTTC.

The chain links TRBV7-9 to TRBJ2-1, with D perhaps matching TRBD1 (6 bases). This CDR3 has 19 amino acids. Deletions cut 3 bases from V and 1 base from J, with 22 bases between. Germline V gene data show CDR1 as SEHNR and CDR2 as FQNEAQ (reference sequence). The CDR3 nucleotides read TGTGCCAGCAGCTTGGAACACCGCACAGGGAAGGGGTCCTACAATGAGCAGTTCTTC. It specifies CASSLEHRTGKGSYNEQFF.

The chain is built from TRBV19 and TRBJ2-3, with a weak D call TRBD1 (5 bases). Trimming left V 5 bases short and J 0 bases short, with 9 bases between. CDR3 size: 14 residues. The germline gives CDR1 LNHDA, CDR2 SQIVND (reference sequence). The CDR3 DNA reads TGTGCCAGTAGTCTCCAGGGTAGCACAGATACGCAGTATTTT. Translating it yields CASSLQGSTDTQYF.

The chain recombines TRBV25-1 with TRBJ1-2; D ambiguous. The CDR3 loop spans 14 amino acids. Germline loops: CDR1 MGHDK, CDR2 SYGVNS. Trimming cost V 3 bases and J 5 bases, with 13 bases left between them. The DNA of the CDR3 is TGTGCCAGCAGTGACGTCGGGCAGATTTATGGCTACACCTTC. Translation: CASSDVGQIYGYTF.

This clone has only a few counts. V usage is TRBV12-2 and J usage is TRBJ1-5; TRBD1, the table's D call, was not compared with the DNA. TRBV12-2 is an annotated pseudogene. There are 18 residues in the CDR3. CDR3 nucleotide sequence: TGTGCAAGTCGCCCGAGCCCCTCGAACACAGGTGTGAGTCAGCCCCAGCATTTT. It encodes CASRPSPSNTGVSQPQHF.